Below, 6 T cell receptor beta chains from the same sample are listed, as sequenced in a study of siplizumab effects on memory and regulatory T cells. Data came from immunoSEQ multiplex PCR; TCRdb stores just in-frame clones and leaves some out. This sample has roughly 56,000 clones, with 93% found just once. The source material was CD8+ T cells sorted from blood. The receptors originated from a human donor in good health.

The chain carries TRBV11-3 and TRBJ2-7, with 9 bases matching TRBD1. This CDR3 region has 15 residues. With 5 bases clipped from V and 3 bases from J, the junction kept 8 bases outside the gene matches. From germline, CDR1 is SGHNT and CDR2 YENEEA. CDR3 amino acids: CASSLGQGLGYEQYF. The CDR3 DNA reads TGTGCCAGCAGCCTTGGACAGGGGCTCGGCTACGAGCAGTACTTC.

This sequence joins TRBV9 and TRBJ2-7; D not certain. Trimming left V 0 bases short and J 1 base short, with 8 bases between. The CDR3 extends over 14 amino acids. CDR1 SGDLS and CDR2 YYNGEE come from the germline V gene. CDR3 DNA sequence: TGTGCCAGCAGCGTAGGTCGGAAATCCTACGAGCAGTACTTC. This translates into CASSVGRKSYEQYF.

V is TRBV15 and J is TRBJ2-1; D assignment may be TRBD1 or TRBD2 (5 bases each). The CDR3 runs to 12 residues. Germline loops: CDR1 LNHNV, CDR2 YYDKDF (reference sequence). V shed 3 bases and J shed 7 bases, with 7 bases lying between them. The CDR3 nucleotides are TGTGCCACCAGCAGGAGGGGTAATGAGCAGTTCTTC. It codes for CATSRRGNEQFF.

The chain uses TRBV5-4 and TRBJ1-4, with D hard to call. V shed 1 base and J shed 2 bases, with 15 bases lying between them. This CDR3 contains 17 residues. CDR1 and CDR2 from the germline V gene are SGHNT and YYREEE (reference sequence). For the CDR3, the DNA is TGTGCCAGCAGCTTGTTAGGCCTTCCGGATACTAATGAAAAACTGTTTTTT. It specifies CASSLLGLPDTNEKLFF.

This sequence joins TRBV7-9 and TRBJ1-1, with D unresolved. Germline V gene lookup returns CDR1 SEHNR and CDR2 FQNEAQ (reference sequence). Between the trimmed V and J ends, which lost 5 bases and 1 base, there was a span of 8 bases. The length of the CDR3 is 13 residues. The CDR3 loop is CASSQVSNTEAFF. The CDR3 bases are TGTGCCAGCAGCCAAGTCTCGAACACTGAAGCTTTCTTT.

This chain joins TRBV27 and TRBJ1-2, with D hard to call. The CDR3 length is 13 residues. Germline V gene sequence: CDR1 MNHEY, CDR2 SMNVEV (reference sequence). The V end lost 2 bases, the J end lost 2 bases, and 6 bases lay between the germline ends. For the CDR3, the DNA is TGTGCCAGCAGTTTAGGGCAGAACTATGGCTACACCTTC. This translates into CASSLGQNYGYTF.